This entry lists 29 T cell receptor beta chains sequenced from one sample in a study of cytomegalovirus exposure and HLA in healthy donors. Use of 60 Vbeta and 13 Jbeta primers characterized the PCR. Assay: immunoSEQ multiplex PCR; the TCRdb copy retains only in-frame clones and omits some. The sample totals around 140,000 clones. The sequenced sample was PBMCs. These TCRs come from a man younger than 30 in good health and CMV-seronegative.

The chain is built from TRBV7-2 and TRBJ2-3; D ambiguous. This CDR3 comprises 16 residues. Trimming left V 2 bases short and J 2 bases short, with 14 bases between. The germline gives CDR1 SGHTA, CDR2 FQGNSA. Written as DNA, the CDR3 is TGTGCCAGCAGCTTAAGATCCCCGATACTCACAGATACGCAGTATTTT. Its protein is CASSLRSPILTDTQYF.

The V gene is TRBV6-1, the J gene TRBJ2-7; no firm D call. In germline, CDR1 is MNHNS, CDR2 SASEGT. Trimming stripped 4 bases from V and 0 bases from J, with 7 bases between. This CDR3 is 13 amino acids long. CDR3 region: CASSAQASYEQYF. CDR3 nucleotides: TGTGCCAGCAGTGCCCAGGCCTCCTACGAGCAGTACTTC.

V and J are TRBV7-3 and TRBJ2-3; 8 nucleotides align to TRBD2. The ends lost 0 bases at V and 3 bases at J; junction bases unmatched: 8. The germline gives CDR1 SGHTA, CDR2 FQGTGA. The CDR3 is 17 residues long. CDR3 protein: CASSLTEGGGPTDTQYF. The CDR3 DNA follows: TGTGCCAGCAGCTTAACAGAGGGCGGGGGGCCTACAGATACGCAGTATTTT.

The chain carries TRBV9 and TRBJ2-7; no clear D. V dropped 4 bases and J dropped 0 bases, with 5 bases sitting between them. This CDR3 is built from 12 residues. CDR1 and CDR2 (germline): SGDLS, YYNGEE. In nucleotides, the CDR3 is TGTGCCAGCAGCTCCAGCTCCTACGAGCAGTACTTC. Translating it yields CASSSSSYEQYF.

This sequence joins TRBV13 and TRBJ2-7; possible D gene TRBD2, 6 bases. The V and J ends lost 3 bases and 0 bases respectively, with 9 bases between them. This CDR3 region has 14 residues. The germline V gene has CDR1 PRHDT and CDR2 FYEKMQ (reference sequence). CDR3 residues: CASSFSGSSYEQYF. The DNA of the CDR3 is TGTGCCAGCAGCTTTTCCGGGAGCTCCTACGAGCAGTACTTC.

Here the CDR3 reads CASSGQGRSNEQFF. The CDR3 bases are TGTGCCAGCAGCGGACAGGGGAGATCCAATGAGCAGTTCTTC. This sequence joins TRBV28 and TRBJ2-1, with TRBD1 matching over 9 bases. The CDR3 covers 14 residues. After removal of 6 bases from V and 6 bases from J, the junction contained 6 bases not matched to a gene. Germline values: CDR1 MDHEN, CDR2 SYDVKM. The full variable domain, in which reference TRBV28 and TRBJ2-1 provide the parts outside the CDR3, is DVKVTQSSRYLVKRTGEKVFLECVQDMDHENMFWYRQDPGLGLRLIYFSYDVKMKEKGDIPEGYSVSREKKERFSLILESASTNQTSMYLCASSGQGRSNEQFFGPGTRLTVL.

This chain uses TRBV9 with TRBJ2-1, with TRBD2 matching 12 bases. This CDR3 has 15 amino acids. V gave up 5 bases and J gave up 6 bases; unmatched junction bases: 6. From germline, CDR1 is SGDLS and CDR2 YYNGEE. Here the CDR3 DNA reads TGTGCCAGCAGACCAACGGGACTAGCGGGCAATGAGCAGTTCTTC. This gives the protein CASRPTGLAGNEQFF.

The V call is TRBV6-5, the J call TRBJ1-6; TRBD1 matches 8 bases. CDR3 length: 15 amino acids. J was trimmed by 4 bases and V by 5 bases; bases with no gene match: 4. In germline, CDR1 is MNHEY, CDR2 SVGAGI. The CDR3, as DNA: TGTGCCAGCAGTCCAGGACAGGGATATAATTCACCCCTCCACTTT. This encodes CASSPGQGYNSPLHF.

V and J are TRBV5-4 and TRBJ2-1, with TRBD1 identical over 7 bases. CDR1 and CDR2 from the germline V gene are SGHNT and YYREEE (reference sequence). V lost 3 bases to trimming and J lost 4 bases; unmatched junction nucleotides: 4. This CDR3 contains 14 residues. The CDR3 sequence: CASSWDRKYNEQFF. The CDR3 coding sequence is TGTGCCAGCAGCTGGGACAGAAAATACAATGAGCAGTTCTTC.

This chain joins TRBV29-1 and TRBJ2-3; TRBD2 matches at 8 bases. This CDR3 has 13 amino acids. V shed 6 bases, J shed 5 bases, and the junction held 7 bases outside the gene matches. CDR1 is SQVTM, CDR2 ANQGSEA, per germline. DNA of the CDR3: TGCAGCGTGAGGGCGGGAGGTCGAGATACGCAGTATTTT. It yields the protein CSVRAGGRDTQYF.

The rearrangement links TRBV15 to TRBJ1-5, with 7 bases aligning to TRBD1. The CDR3 has 15 amino acids. The trim removed 5 bases at V and 3 bases at J, leaving 7 bases unmatched. CDR1 is LNHNV and CDR2 is YYDKDF in the germline V gene (reference sequence). CDR3 in DNA: TGTGCCACCAGCCCAGACAGGGCCCCCAATCAGCCCCAGCATTTT. As protein: CATSPDRAPNQPQHF.

The chain couples TRBV5-6 to TRBJ2-2; weak D call: TRBD2 (6 bases). Germline CDR1 SGHDT, CDR2 YYEEEE. V lost 2 bases and J lost 6, with 8 bases in between. The CDR3 has 13 amino acids. The CDR3 is CASSLSGPGELFF. The CDR3 region has the DNA TGTGCCAGCAGCTTAAGCGGGCCCGGGGAGCTGTTTTTT.

V is TRBV29-1 and J is TRBJ1-2, with D maybe TRBD1 (6 bases). Germline CDR1 reads SQVTM; CDR2 reads ANQGSEA. The germline V and J ends were trimmed by 4 bases and 4 bases, with 16 bases remaining between them. The CDR3 spans 14 residues. CDR3 nucleotide sequence: TGCAGCGTTGGAGTCGGGACACCTGGCTATGGCTACACCTTC. The encoded protein is CSVGVGTPGYGYTF. Filled out from reference TRBV29-1 and TRBJ1-2, the complete variable domain reads SAVISQKPSRDICQRGTSLTIQCQVDSQVTMMFWYRQQPGQSLTLIATANQGSEATYESGFVIDKFPISRPNLTFSTLTVSNMSPEDSSIYLCSVGVGTPGYGYTFGSGTRLTVV.

The chain has TRBV27 and TRBJ2-7, with a tentative D call TRBD2 (5 bases). V lost 6 bases and J lost 4, with 16 bases in between. Germline V gene lookup returns CDR1 MNHEY and CDR2 SMNVEV (reference sequence). The CDR3 contains 14 residues. The CDR3 nucleotides are TGTGCCAGCAGACGGGTAGTGGACTTTTACGAGCAGTACTTC. Residues: CASRRVVDFYEQYF.

The genes are TRBV28 and TRBJ1-1, with a weak D call TRBD1 (5 bases). Germline loops: CDR1 MDHEN, CDR2 SYDVKM. CDR3 length: 16 residues. V was cut by 4 bases and J by 12 bases, with 27 bases left in between. The chain's CDR3 is CASSSSANPGLKVPFF. DNA for the CDR3: TGTGCCAGCAGTTCGTCCGCGAATCCGGGACTTAAGGTTCCTTTCTTT.

The gene calls are TRBV11-2 and TRBJ1-1; D might be TRBD1 (6 bases). The germline CDR1 and CDR2 sequences are SGHAT and FQNNGV. The V gene lost 1 base and the J gene lost 8 bases, with 11 bases spanning the gap. The CDR3 sequence is 13 residues long. As DNA, the CDR3 is TGTGCCAGCAGCTTAGGCCCCAGGGGAGAAGCTTTCTTT. Protein product: CASSLGPRGEAFF.

The rearrangement uses TRBV28 and TRBJ2-1; 9 positions agree with TRBD1. The CDR3 consists of 14 residues. V shed 6 bases and J 0 bases; nucleotides not matched to a gene: 0. Germline CDR1 reads MDHEN; CDR2 reads SYDVKM. CDR3 nucleotide sequence: TGTGCCAGCAGGGGACAGGGCTCCTACAATGAGCAGTTCTTC. It encodes CASRGQGSYNEQFF.

Of note for this clone: The same CDR3 can be traced to other DNA sequences in this sample. The V call is TRBV30, the J call TRBJ2-7; possible D gene TRBD2, 6 bases. The CDR3 is 13 residues long. In germline, CDR1 is GTSNPN, CDR2 SVGIG (reference sequence). Trimming left V 0 bases short and J 0 bases short, with 6 bases between. The CDR3: CAWSVGGSYEQYF. CDR3 bases: TGTGCCTGGAGTGTCGGGGGCTCCTACGAGCAGTACTTC.

The chain combines TRBV27 with TRBJ1-1; unclear D gene. In germline, CDR1 is MNHEY, CDR2 SMNVEV (reference sequence). Between the trimmed V and J ends, which lost 1 base and 8 bases, there was a span of 5 bases. The CDR3 totals 11 residues. The CDR3 sequence is CASSLLREAFF. DNA for the CDR3: TGTGCCAGCAGTTTATTACGGGAAGCTTTCTTT.

The CDR3 spells CASSWTGVDNVLTF. CDR3 DNA sequence: TGTGCCAGCAGCTGGACAGGGGTTGACAACGTCCTGACTTTC. The chain employs TRBV5-4 and TRBJ2-6; 9 positions agree with TRBD1. V lost 3 bases to trimming and J lost 9 bases; unmatched junction nucleotides: 4. Germline V gene sequence: CDR1 SGHNT, CDR2 YYREEE (reference sequence). CDR3 length equals 14 residues.

V usage is TRBV10-3 and J usage is TRBJ2-1; D gene uncertain. CDR3 length equals 12 residues. Per the germline V gene, CDR1 is ENHRY and CDR2 is SYGVKD. Trimming left V 5 bases short and J 5 bases short, with 7 bases between. CDR3 loop: CAISLTDNEQFF. The CDR3 DNA reads TGTGCCATCAGTCTGACTGACAATGAGCAGTTCTTC.

V is TRBV6-1 and J is TRBJ2-7; 8 bases match TRBD2. Germline trimming cut 4 bases from V and 4 bases from J; bases unmatched to any gene: 12. The CDR3 length is 16 residues. The germline V gene has CDR1 MNHNS and CDR2 SASEGT. CDR3 region: CASSAGSGGGLYEQYF. For the CDR3, the DNA is TGTGCCAGCAGTGCCGGTTCGGGAGGGGGTCTATACGAGCAGTACTTC.

The genes are TRBV7-3 and TRBJ1-2; D unresolved. Trimming removed 1 base from V and 7 bases from J, with 13 bases in between. The germline V gene encodes CDR1 SGHTA and CDR2 FQGTGA. The CDR3 contains 14 residues. The CDR3, as DNA: TGTGCCAGCAGCTTAAGAGAGGGAGTAAGTGGCTACACCTTC. Protein sequence: CASSLREGVSGYTF.

The chain links TRBV18 to TRBJ1-1, with unresolved D. V lost 4 bases, J lost 0 bases, and 15 bases lay in between. The CDR3 runs to 16 residues. Germline values: CDR1 KGHSH, CDR2 LQKENI. CDR3 amino acids: CASSRKRQDLNTEAFF. In nucleotides, the CDR3 is TGTGCCAGCTCACGAAAGCGTCAGGACTTGAACACTGAAGCTTTCTTT.

The chain links TRBV7-2 to TRBJ2-3, with D possibly being TRBD1 (5 bases). In germline, CDR1 is SGHTA, CDR2 FQGNSA. The V end was cut by 0 bases, the J end by 9 bases, with 13 bases between. The CDR3 runs to 14 residues. The CDR3 sequence is CASSLAGETKTQYF. The CDR3 DNA follows: TGTGCCAGCAGCTTAGCAGGGGAAACAAAAACGCAGTATTTT.

DNA of the CDR3: TGTGCCAGCAGCATAAGTGGCGGGGCCTACGAGCAGTACTTC. Translating it yields CASSISGGAYEQYF. V and J are TRBV7-2 and TRBJ2-7, with D tentatively TRBD2 (6 bases). The CDR3 is 14 residues long. Germline V lookup: CDR1 SGHTA, CDR2 FQGNSA. The V end lost 5 bases, the J end lost 2 bases, and 13 bases lay between the germline ends.

The rearrangement uses TRBV9 and TRBJ2-1; D not resolved. The V gene lost 7 bases and the J gene lost 5 bases, with 7 bases spanning the gap. The CDR3 consists of 11 residues. Germline CDR1 reads SGDLS; CDR2 reads YYNGEE. The CDR3 here is CASERNNEQFF. The CDR3 coding sequence is TGTGCCAGCGAGCGCAACAATGAGCAGTTCTTC.

V is TRBV9 and J is TRBJ2-3; TRBD2 might be the D (7 bases). The CDR3 has 15 amino acids. Trimming left V 4 bases short and J 2 bases short, with 14 bases between. CDR1 and CDR2 (germline): SGDLS, YYNGEE. The CDR3 bases are TGTGCCAGCAGCTTCGGAGCGGGACACACAGATACGCAGTATTTT. As protein: CASSFGAGHTDTQYF.

The chain combines TRBV7-9 with TRBJ2-5; maybe TRBD1 (6 bases). CDR1 is SEHNR and CDR2 is FQNEAQ in the germline V gene (reference sequence). The CDR3 is 17 residues long. Deletions cut 5 bases from V and 2 bases from J, with 21 bases between. The CDR3 here is CASSVYRALAEQETQYF. CDR3 in DNA: TGTGCCAGCAGCGTGTACAGGGCCCTGGCCGAACAAGAGACCCAGTACTTC.